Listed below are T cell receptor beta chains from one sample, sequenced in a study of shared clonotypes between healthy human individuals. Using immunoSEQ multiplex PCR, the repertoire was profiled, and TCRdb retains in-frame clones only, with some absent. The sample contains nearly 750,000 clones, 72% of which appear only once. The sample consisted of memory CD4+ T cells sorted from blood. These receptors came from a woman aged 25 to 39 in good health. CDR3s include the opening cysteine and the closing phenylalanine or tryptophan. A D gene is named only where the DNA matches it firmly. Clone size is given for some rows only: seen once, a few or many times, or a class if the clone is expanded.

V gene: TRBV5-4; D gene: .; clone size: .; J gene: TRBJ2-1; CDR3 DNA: TGTGCCAGCAGCGCCTGGAATGAGCAGTTCTTC; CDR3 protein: CASSAWNEQFF
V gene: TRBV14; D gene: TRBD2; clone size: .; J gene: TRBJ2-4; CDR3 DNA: TGTGCCAGCAGCCAAGGGGGACTAGTTGGCGACATTCAGTACTTC; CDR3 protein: CASSQGGLVGDIQYF
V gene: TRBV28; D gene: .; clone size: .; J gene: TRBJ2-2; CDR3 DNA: TGTGCCAGCAGCCGGGGGGCCGATAACACCGGGGAGCTGTTTTTT; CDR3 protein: CASSRGADNTGELFF
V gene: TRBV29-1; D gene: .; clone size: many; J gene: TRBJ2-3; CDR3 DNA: TGCAGCGTTCGGGAGAGCTCACCAGATACGCAGTATTTT; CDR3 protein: CSVRESSPDTQYF
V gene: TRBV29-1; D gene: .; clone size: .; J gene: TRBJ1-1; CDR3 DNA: TGCAGCGTACTACCCGGGGCCATGAACACTGAAGCTTTCTTT; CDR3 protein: CSVLPGAMNTEAFF
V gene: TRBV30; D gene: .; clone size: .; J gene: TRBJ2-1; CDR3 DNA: TGTGCCTGGACAGGGGGGCGAAGCTCCTACAATGAGCAGTTCTTC; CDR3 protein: CAWTGGRSSYNEQFF
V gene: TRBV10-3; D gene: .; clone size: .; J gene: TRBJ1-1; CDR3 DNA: TGTGCCATCAGGACGTTTGCCGGGACGCAAGAAGCTTTCTTT; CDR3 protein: CAIRTFAGTQEAFF
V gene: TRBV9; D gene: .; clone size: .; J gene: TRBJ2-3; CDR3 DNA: TGTGCCAGCAGCGTAGCGGGGACGTACACAGATACGCAGTATTTT; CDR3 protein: CASSVAGTYTDTQYF
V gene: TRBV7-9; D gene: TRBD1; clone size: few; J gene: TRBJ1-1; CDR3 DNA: TGTGCCAGCAGCCCGGGACAGGGAGTTTTCGCTGAAGCTTTCTTT; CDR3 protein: CASSPGQGVFAEAFF
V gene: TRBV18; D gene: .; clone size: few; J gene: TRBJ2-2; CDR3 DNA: TGTGCCAGCTCACCACCCTCCGTGGCCGGGGAGCTGTTTTTT; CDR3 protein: CASSPPSVAGELFF
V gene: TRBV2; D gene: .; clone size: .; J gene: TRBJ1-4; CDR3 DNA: TGTGCCGGAGAGGAACAGGGTCAAAAACTGTTTTTT; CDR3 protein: CAGEEQGQKLFF
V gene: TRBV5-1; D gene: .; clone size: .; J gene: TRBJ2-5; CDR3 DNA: TGCGCCAGCAGCTTCTTGAGGGGTCGCGAGACCCAGTACTTC; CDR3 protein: CASSFLRGRETQYF
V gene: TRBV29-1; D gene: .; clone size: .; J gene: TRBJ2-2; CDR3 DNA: TGCAGCGTTAGTAAGGCAGACTTGCTCGGGGAGCTGTTTTTT; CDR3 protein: CSVSKADLLGELFF
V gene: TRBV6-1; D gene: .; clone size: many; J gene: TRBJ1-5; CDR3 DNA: TGTGCCAGCAGTGAATCTGCGTACGGTCAGCCCCAGCATTTT; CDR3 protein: CASSESAYGQPQHF
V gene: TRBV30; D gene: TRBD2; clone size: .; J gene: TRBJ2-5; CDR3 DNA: TGTGCCTGGAGCGACACAGGACTAGCGGGATTTAAGACCCAGTACTTC; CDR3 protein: CAWSDTGLAGFKTQYF
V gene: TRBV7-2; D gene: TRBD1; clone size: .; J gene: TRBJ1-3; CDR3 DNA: TGTGCCAGCAGCTTAGGAGGGACAGGGGGCTTTGGAAACACCATATATTTT; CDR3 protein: CASSLGGTGGFGNTIYF
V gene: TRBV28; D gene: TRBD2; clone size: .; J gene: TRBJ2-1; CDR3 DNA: TGTGCCAGCAGTTTCTTAGCGGGAGGGCGTTATGAGCAGTTCTTC; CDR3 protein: CASSFLAGGRYEQFF
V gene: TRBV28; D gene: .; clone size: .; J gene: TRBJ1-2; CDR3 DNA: TGTGCCAGCAGTATCCTCCTCTATGGCTACACCTTC; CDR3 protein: CASSILLYGYTF
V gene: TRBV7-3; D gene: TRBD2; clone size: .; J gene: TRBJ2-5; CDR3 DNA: TGTGCCAGCAGCTTAACTAGCGGGAGTGGGACCCAGTACTTC; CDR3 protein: CASSLTSGSGTQYF
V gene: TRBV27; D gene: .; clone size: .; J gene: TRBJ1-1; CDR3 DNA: TGTGCCAGCAGTTTTTTAAGGGGTGCTGAAGCTTTCTTT; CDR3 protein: CASSFLRGAEAFF
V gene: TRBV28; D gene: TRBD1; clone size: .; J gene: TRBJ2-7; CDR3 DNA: TGTGCCAGCAAAAGGACAGGGAAAAGTCCCTACGAGCAGTACTTC; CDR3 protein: CASKRTGKSPYEQYF
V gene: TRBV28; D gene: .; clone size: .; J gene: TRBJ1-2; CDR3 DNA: TGTGCCAGCACCAGCAGTTCAGGGGCTTTTGGCTACACCTTC; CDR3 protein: CASTSSSGAFGYTF